The rows below give T cell receptor beta chains drawn from one sample of a study of identical twins. TCRdb ran MiXCR on the 5' RACE reads and lists one entry per CDR3 protein. The sample lists around 1.7 million distinct CDR3 sequences; around a third were seen once. Sequenced input: cord blood. The receptors stem from a newborn girl in good health. The CDR3 runs from the conserved cysteine through the conserved F or W. A D gene is named only where the DNA matches it firmly. A clone size is listed for some rows: how often the clone was seen (once, few, many), or a class if it is expanded.

j_call cdr3_length d_call clone_size v_call cdr3_aa cdr3_nt
TRBJ1-4 15 - few TRBV5-1 CASSLGQPTNEKLFF TGCGCCAGCAGCTTGGGGCAGCCAACTAATGAAAAACTGTTTTTT
TRBJ1-1 16 TRBD1 - TRBV25-1 CASSAPGQGVNTEAFF TGTGCCAGCAGTGCCCCGGGACAGGGAGTGAACACTGAAGCTTTCTTT
TRBJ2-1 15 TRBD2 few TRBV27 CASSKLAGISDEQFF TGTGCCAGCAGTAAACTAGCGGGAATATCCGATGAGCAGTTCTTC
TRBJ1-1 11 - - TRBV20-1 CSARESVDAFF TGCAGTGCTAGAGAATCCGTGGATGCTTTCTTT
TRBJ2-7 14 TRBD2 few TRBV20-1 CGVTSGGTSYEQYF TGCGGGGTAACTAGCGGGGGGACCTCCTACGAGCAGTACTTC
TRBJ2-7 15 TRBD2 - TRBV6-5 CASSRWTSGMGEQYF TGTGCCAGCAGCCGCTGGACTAGCGGGATGGGAGAGCAGTACTTC
TRBJ1-2 11 - - TRBV28 CASRAEIGYTF TGTGCCAGCAGGGCGGAGATTGGCTACACCTTC
TRBJ2-1 17 TRBD2 - TRBV25-1 CASPEVGLAAFYNEQFF TGTGCCAGCCCCGAGGTGGGACTAGCGGCTTTCTACAATGAGCAGTTCTTC
TRBJ2-6 18 TRBD1 - TRBV10-3 CAISEPGQGESGANVLTF TGTGCCATCAGTGAGCCGGGACAGGGGGAATCTGGGGCCAACGTCCTGACTTTC
TRBJ2-1 15 TRBD2 - TRBV4-1 CASSPTSGIESEQFF TGCGCCAGCAGCCCCACTAGCGGGATTGAGTCTGAGCAGTTCTTC
TRBJ2-7 13 TRBD2 few TRBV27 CASSSGLGSEQYF TGTGCCAGCAGTTCCGGACTAGGTAGCGAGCAGTACTTC
TRBJ2-7 13 - - TRBV20-1 CSGTGTAAYEQYF TGCAGTGGTACCGGGACTGCTGCCTACGAGCAGTACTTC